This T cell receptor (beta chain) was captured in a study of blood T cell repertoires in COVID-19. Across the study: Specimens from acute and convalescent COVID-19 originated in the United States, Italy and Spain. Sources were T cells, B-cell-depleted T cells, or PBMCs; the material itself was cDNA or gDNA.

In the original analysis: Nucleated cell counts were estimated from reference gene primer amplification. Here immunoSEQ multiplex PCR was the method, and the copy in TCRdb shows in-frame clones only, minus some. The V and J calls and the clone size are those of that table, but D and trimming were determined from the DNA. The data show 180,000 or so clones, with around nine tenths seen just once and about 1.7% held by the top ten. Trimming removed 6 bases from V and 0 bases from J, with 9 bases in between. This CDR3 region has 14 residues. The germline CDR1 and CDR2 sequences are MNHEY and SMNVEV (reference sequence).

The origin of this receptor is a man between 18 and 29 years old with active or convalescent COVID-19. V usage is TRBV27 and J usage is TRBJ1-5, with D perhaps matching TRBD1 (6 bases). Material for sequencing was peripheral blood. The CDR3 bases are TGTGCCAGCAGCCACAGGGATAGCAATCAGCCCCAGCATTTT. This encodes CASSHRDSNQPQHF.